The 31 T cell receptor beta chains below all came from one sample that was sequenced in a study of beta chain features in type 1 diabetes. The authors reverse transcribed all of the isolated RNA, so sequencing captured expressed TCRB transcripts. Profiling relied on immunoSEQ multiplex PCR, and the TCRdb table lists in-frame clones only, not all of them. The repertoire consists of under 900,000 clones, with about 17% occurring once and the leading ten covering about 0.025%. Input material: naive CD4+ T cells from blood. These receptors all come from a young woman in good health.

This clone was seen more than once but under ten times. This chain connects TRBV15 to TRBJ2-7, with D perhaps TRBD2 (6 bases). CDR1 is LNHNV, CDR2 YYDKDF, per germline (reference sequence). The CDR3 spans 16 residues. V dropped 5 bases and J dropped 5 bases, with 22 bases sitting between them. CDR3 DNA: TGTGCCACCAGCCGAAACCGGGACTTAATTCCGGACGAGCAGTACTTC. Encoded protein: CATSRNRDLIPDEQYF.

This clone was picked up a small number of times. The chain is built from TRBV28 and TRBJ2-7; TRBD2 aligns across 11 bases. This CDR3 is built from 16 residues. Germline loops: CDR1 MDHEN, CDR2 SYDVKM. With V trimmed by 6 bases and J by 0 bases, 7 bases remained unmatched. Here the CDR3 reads CASRTTGTSGSYEQYF. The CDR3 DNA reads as TGTGCCAGCAGAACAACCGGGACTAGCGGCTCCTACGAGCAGTACTTC.

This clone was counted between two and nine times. CDR3 sequence reads: CASSLRRDQETQYF. The CDR3 DNA reads as TGTGCCAGCAGCTTAAGGAGGGACCAAGAGACCCAGTACTTC. The gene calls are TRBV11-2 and TRBJ2-5, with a possible D match to TRBD2 (6 bases). Germline CDR1 is SGHAT and CDR2 is FQNNGV. V was trimmed by 2 bases and J by 0 bases, leaving 7 bases between them. The CDR3 is 14 amino acids.

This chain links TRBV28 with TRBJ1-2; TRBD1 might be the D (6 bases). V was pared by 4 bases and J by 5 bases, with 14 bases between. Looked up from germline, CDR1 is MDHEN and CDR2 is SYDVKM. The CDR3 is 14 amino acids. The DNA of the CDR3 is TGTGCCAGCAGTTCCACAGGGTATGGGTATGGCTACACCTTC. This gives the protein CASSSTGYGYGYTF.

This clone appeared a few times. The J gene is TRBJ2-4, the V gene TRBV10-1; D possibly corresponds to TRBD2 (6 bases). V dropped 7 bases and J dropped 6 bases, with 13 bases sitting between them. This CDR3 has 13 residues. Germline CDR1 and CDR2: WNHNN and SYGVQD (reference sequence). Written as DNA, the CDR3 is TGCGCCAGCAAGGGAGGAACCCCAAACATTCAGTACTTC. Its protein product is CASKGGTPNIQYF.

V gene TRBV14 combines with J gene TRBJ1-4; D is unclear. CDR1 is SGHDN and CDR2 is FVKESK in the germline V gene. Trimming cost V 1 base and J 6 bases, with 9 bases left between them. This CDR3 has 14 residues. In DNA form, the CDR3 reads TGTGCCAGCAGCCAAGCCGCCCTTTATGAAAAACTGTTTTTT. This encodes CASSQAALYEKLFF.

CDR3 residues: CASSRPGTGISTDTQYF. CDR3 in DNA: TGTGCCAGCAGCCGTCCCGGGACAGGGATTAGCACAGATACGCAGTATTTT. The V gene is TRBV4-2, the J gene TRBJ2-3, with TRBD1 identical over 9 bases. Germline V CDR1 and CDR2: LGHNA, YNFKEQ. The CDR3 sequence is 17 residues long. V lost 4 bases and J lost 0; bases outside the gene matches: 8.

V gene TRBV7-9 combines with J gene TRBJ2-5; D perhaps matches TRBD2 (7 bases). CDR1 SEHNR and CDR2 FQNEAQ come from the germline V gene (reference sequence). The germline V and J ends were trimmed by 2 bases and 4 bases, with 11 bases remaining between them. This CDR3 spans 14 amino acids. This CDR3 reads CASSLWGGGETQYF. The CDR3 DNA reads TGTGCCAGCAGCTTATGGGGAGGGGGAGAGACCCAGTACTTC.

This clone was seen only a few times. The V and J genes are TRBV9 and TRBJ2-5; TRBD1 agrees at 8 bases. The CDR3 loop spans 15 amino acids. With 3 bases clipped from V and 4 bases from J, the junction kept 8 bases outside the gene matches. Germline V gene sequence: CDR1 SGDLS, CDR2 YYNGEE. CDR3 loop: CASSGTGGWRETQYF. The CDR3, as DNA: TGTGCCAGCAGCGGAACAGGGGGTTGGCGAGAGACCCAGTACTTC.

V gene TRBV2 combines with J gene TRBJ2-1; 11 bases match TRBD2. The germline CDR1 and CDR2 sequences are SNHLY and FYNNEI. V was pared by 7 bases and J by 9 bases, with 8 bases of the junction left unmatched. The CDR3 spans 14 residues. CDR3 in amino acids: CASKLAGVAGEQFF. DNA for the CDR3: TGTGCCAGCAAACTAGCGGGAGTTGCTGGTGAGCAGTTCTTC.

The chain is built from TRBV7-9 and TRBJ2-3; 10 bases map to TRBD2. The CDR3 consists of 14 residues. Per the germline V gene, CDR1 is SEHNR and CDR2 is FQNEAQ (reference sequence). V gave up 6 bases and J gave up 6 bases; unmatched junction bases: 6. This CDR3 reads CASRLAGIADTQYF. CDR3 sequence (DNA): TGTGCCAGCAGACTAGCGGGAATTGCTGATACGCAGTATTTT.

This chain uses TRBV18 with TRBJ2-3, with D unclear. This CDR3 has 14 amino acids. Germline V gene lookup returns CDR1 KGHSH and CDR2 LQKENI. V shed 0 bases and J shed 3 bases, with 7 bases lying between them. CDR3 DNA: TGTGCCAGCTCACCACCGGGCTTAACAGATACGCAGTATTTT. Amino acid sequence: CASSPPGLTDTQYF.

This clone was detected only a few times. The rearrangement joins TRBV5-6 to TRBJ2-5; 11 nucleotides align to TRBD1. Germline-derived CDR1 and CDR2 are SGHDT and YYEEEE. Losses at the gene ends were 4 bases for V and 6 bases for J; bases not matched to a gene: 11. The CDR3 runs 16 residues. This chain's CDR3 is CASSLVGQGVGKTQYF. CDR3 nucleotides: TGTGCCAGCAGCCTGGTGGGACAGGGGGTTGGAAAGACCCAGTACTTC.

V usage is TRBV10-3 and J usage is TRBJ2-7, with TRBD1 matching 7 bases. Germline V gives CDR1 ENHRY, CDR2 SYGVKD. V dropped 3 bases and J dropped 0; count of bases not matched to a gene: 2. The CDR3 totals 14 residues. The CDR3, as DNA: TGTGCCATCAGTGAAGGACAGGACTCCTACGAGCAGTACTTC. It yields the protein CAISEGQDSYEQYF.

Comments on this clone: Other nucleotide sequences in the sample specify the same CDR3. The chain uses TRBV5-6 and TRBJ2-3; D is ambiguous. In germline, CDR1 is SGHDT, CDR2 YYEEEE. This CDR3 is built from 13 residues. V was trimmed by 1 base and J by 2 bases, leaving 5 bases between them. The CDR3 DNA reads TGTGCCAGCAGCTTGCCAACCACAGATACGCAGTATTTT. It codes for CASSLPTTDTQYF.

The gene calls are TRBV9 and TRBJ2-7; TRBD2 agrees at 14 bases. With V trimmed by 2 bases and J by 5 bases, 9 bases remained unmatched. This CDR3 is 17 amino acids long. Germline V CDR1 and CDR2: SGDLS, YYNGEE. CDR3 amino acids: CASSVGTSGRLFNEQYF. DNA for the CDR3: TGTGCCAGCAGCGTCGGGACTAGCGGGAGACTGTTTAACGAGCAGTACTTC.

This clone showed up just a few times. This CDR3 is CASSWRTSGRTGELFF. CDR3 coding DNA: TGTGCCAGCAGCTGGCGGACTAGCGGGAGAACCGGGGAGCTGTTTTTT. This chain links TRBV7-9 with TRBJ2-2, with 13 positions matching TRBD2. Per germline, CDR1 SEHNR and CDR2 FQNEAQ (reference sequence). The CDR3 has 16 amino acids. J lost 5 bases, V lost 4 bases, and 4 bases had no gene match.

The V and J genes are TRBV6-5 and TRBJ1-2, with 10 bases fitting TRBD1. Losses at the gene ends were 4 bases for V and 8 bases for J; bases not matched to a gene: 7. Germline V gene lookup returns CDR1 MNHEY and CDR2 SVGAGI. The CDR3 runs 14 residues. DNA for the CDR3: TGTGCCAGCAGTTCCGGGACAGGGGACAGAGGCTACACCTTC. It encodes CASSSGTGDRGYTF.

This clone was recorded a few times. CDR3 DNA sequence: TGTGCCAGCAGTGAACTGTCTAGCGGGAGGGAGACCCAGTACTTC. Translating gives CASSELSSGRETQYF. The chain uses TRBV6-1 and TRBJ2-5; 11 bases line up with TRBD2. This CDR3 spans 15 amino acids. The V segment lost 2 bases and the J segment 5 bases; nucleotides outside the gene matches: 4. In germline, CDR1 is MNHNS, CDR2 SASEGT.

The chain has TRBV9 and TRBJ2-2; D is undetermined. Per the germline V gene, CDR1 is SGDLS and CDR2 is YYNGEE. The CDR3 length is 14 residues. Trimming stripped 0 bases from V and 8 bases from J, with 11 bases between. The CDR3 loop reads CASSVGFMAGELFF. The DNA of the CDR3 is TGTGCCAGCAGCGTAGGGTTTATGGCGGGGGAGCTGTTTTTT.

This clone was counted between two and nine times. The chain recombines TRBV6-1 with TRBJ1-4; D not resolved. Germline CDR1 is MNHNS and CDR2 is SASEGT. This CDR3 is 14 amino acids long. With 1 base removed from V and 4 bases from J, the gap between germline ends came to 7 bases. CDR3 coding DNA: TGTGCCAGCAGTGAAGTTTACTTTAATGAAAAACTGTTTTTT. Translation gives CASSEVYFNEKLFF.

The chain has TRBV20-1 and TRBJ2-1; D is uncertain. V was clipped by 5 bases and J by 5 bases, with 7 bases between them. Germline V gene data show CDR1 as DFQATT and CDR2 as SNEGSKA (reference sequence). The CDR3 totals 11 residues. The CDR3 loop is CSAGRNNEQFF. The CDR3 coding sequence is TGCAGTGCTGGACGAAACAATGAGCAGTTCTTC.

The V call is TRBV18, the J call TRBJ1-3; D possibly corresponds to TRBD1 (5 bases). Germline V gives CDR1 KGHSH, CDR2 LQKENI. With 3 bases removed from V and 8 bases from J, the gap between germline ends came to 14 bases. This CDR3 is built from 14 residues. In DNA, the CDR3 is TGTGCCAGCTCACCGATTTCGAGGGGACACACCATATATTTT. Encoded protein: CASSPISRGHTIYF.

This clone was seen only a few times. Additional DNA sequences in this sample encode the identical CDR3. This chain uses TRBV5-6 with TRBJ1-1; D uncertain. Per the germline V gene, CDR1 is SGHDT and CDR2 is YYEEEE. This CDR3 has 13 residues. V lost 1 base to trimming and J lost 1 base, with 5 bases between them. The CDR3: CASSLPTNTEAFF. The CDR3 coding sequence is TGTGCCAGCAGCTTGCCTACGAACACTGAAGCTTTCTTT.

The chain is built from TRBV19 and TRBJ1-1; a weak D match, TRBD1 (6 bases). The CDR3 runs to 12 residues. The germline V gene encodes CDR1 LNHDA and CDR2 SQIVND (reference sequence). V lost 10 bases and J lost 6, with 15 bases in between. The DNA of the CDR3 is TGTGCCACCTTGGGGGGCGCGGCTGAAGCTTTCTTT. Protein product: CATLGGAAEAFF.

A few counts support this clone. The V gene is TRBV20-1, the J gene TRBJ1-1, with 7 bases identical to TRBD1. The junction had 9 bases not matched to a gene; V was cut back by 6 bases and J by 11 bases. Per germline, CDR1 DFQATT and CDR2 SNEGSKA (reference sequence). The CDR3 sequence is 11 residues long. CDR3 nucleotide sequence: TGCAGTGCCAGAACAGGGGATCTGGCTTTCTTT. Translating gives CSARTGDLAFF.

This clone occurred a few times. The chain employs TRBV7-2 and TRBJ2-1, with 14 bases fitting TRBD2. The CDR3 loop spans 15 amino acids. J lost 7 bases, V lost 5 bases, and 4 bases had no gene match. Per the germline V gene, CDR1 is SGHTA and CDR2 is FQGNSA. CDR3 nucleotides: TGTGCCAGCAGCCGACTAGCGGGAGGGTTGAATGAGCAGTTCTTC. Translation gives CASSRLAGGLNEQFF.

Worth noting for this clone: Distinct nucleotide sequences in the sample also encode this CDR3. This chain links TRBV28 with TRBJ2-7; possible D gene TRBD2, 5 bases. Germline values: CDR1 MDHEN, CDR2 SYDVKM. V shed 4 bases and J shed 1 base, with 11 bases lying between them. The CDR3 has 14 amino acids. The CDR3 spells CASSSPGGSYEQYF. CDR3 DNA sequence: TGTGCCAGCAGTTCCCCAGGCGGGTCCTACGAGCAGTACTTC.

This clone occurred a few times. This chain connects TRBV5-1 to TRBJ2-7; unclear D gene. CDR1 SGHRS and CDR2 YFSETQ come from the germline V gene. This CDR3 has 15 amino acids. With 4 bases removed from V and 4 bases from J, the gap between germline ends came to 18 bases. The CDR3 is CASSGEPGQPYEQYF. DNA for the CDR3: TGCGCCAGCAGCGGGGAACCGGGCCAACCTTACGAGCAGTACTTC.

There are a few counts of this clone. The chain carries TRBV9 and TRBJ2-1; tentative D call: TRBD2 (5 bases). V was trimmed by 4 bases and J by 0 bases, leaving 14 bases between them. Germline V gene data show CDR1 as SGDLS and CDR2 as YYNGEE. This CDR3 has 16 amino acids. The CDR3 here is CASSPRTSLSYNEQFF. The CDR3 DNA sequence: TGTGCCAGCAGCCCCCGGACTTCCCTCTCCTACAATGAGCAGTTCTTC.

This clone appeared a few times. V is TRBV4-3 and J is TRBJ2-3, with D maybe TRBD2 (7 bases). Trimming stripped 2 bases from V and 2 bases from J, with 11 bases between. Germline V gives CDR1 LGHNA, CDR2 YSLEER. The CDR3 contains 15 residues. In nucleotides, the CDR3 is TGCGCCAGCAGCCAAAGGGGGGGGATCACAGATACGCAGTATTTT. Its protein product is CASSQRGGITDTQYF.